These T cell receptor beta chains were read from a single sample in a study of PD-1 blockade in classical Hodgkin lymphoma. Assay: immunoSEQ multiplex PCR; the TCRdb copy retains only in-frame clones and omits some. The table lists roughly 70,000 clones, more than 85% of them singletons, with around 2.5% in the top ten. Sequenced material: peripheral blood mononuclear cells (PBMCs). Receptors were obtained from a human donor with classical Hodgkin lymphoma. CDR3s include the opening cysteine and the closing phenylalanine or tryptophan. The D gene is left open where the match is weak. A clone size is listed for some rows: how often the clone was seen (once, few, many), or a class if it is expanded.

abundance	v_gene	d_gene	j_gene	CDR3nt	CDR3aa
-	TRBV20-1	-	TRBJ1-3	TGCAGTGCCCGAAATGGAAACACCATATATTTT	CSARNGNTIYF
-	TRBV5-4	TRBD1	TRBJ2-7	TGTGCCAGCAGCTTGCGAGGGGGCCGCGAGACCCGCTCCTACGAGCAGTACTTC	CASSLRGGRETRSYEQYF
-	TRBV6-6	-	TRBJ1-6	TGTGCCAGCAGTTACGGCTTATCCCTCCACTTT	CASSYGLSLHF
-	TRBV2	-	TRBJ1-2	TGTGCCAGCAGCGAGGGACACCTCTATGGCTACACCTTC	CASSEGHLYGYTF
-	TRBV5-1	-	TRBJ1-6	TGCGCCAGCAGCTCGGGGAATTCACCCCTCCACTTT	CASSSGNSPLHF
-	TRBV5-6	-	TRBJ2-2	TGTGCCAGCAGCTTGGGCCCATGGAACACCGGGGAGCTGTTTTTT	CASSLGPWNTGELFF
-	TRBV6-1	TRBD1	TRBJ1-4	TGTGCCAGCAGTAGGGGGCAAGCGTACTTACTGTTTTTT	CASSRGQAYLLFF
-	TRBV7-8	-	TRBJ1-3	TGTGCCAGCAGCTTAGGTTTGAACAGCCTTGGAAACACCATATATTTT	CASSLGLNSLGNTIYF
-	TRBV15	-	TRBJ2-7	TGTGCCACCAGCGGAGAGGGAACGAGAGAGGGTTACGAGCAGTACTTC	CATSGEGTREGYEQYF
-	TRBV7-9	-	TRBJ1-1	TGTGCCAGCAGGGGTAAAGTTAGAATGAACACTGAAGCTTTCTTT	CASRGKVRMNTEAFF
-	TRBV28	TRBD1	TRBJ2-1	TGTGCCAGCACTCACAGTGGGACAGGGACCCACGAGCAGTTCTTC	CASTHSGTGTHEQFF
-	TRBV18	-	TRBJ1-1	TGTGCCAGCTCACAGGGGACTGAAGCTTTCTTT	CASSQGTEAFF
-	TRBV18	-	TRBJ1-4	TGTGCCAGCTCACCGTGGGGGTCAACTAATGAAAAACTGTTTTTT	CASSPWGSTNEKLFF
-	TRBV4-3	-	TRBJ1-3	TGCGCCAGCAGCCAAGAACGGTCCAAACTCTCTGGAAACACCATATATTTT	CASSQERSKLSGNTIYF
-	TRBV29-1	TRBD1	TRBJ2-3	TGCAGCGGTCGCGGTTCCCCGGGACAGGGTTTTACAGATACGCAGTATTTT	CSGRGSPGQGFTDTQYF
-	TRBV5-1	-	TRBJ1-1	TGCGCCAGCAGCTTGGCCTGGAACACTGAAGCTTTCTTT	CASSLAWNTEAFF
-	TRBV6-5	TRBD2	TRBJ2-1	TGTGCCAGCAGTTACTCGGGCGGGAGGGTATACAATGAGCAGTTCTTC	CASSYSGGRVYNEQFF
-	TRBV23-1	-	TRBJ2-1	TGCGCCAGCAGTCGGAGGGGGCGGTCCAATGAGCAGTTCTTC	CASSRRGRSNEQFF
few	TRBV6-1	TRBD1	TRBJ1-5	TGTGCCAGCAGGGCGGACAGGGTGCAGCCCCAGCATTTT	CASRADRVQPQHF